This T cell receptor beta chain was found in a study of T cells in localized non-small cell lung cancer. Germline assignment: CDR1 SNHLY and CDR2 FYNNEI. This CDR3 has 15 residues. V was shortened by 1 base and J by 1 base, with 10 bases between the two germline ends. Details on this clone: Its antigen is not known.

The repertoire was sequenced with immunoSEQ multiplex PCR; TCRdb's copy has only in-frame clones and lacks some. The table lists roughly 72,000 clones, approximately 80% of them singletons. Study-level results: Longer overall survival accompanied higher blood T cell density. Exceeding tumor, uninvolved adjacent lung had the highest T cell clonality. Appearance in adjacent lung was seen for a median about 60 of the top 100 tumor clones.

The source of this sequence is a female donor over 55 with stage I lung adenocarcinoma. V is TRBV2 and J is TRBJ2-5; D is uncertain. The sample in question was peripheral blood, obtained before any cancer treatment. CDR3 in amino acids: CASSEDRMTQETQYF. CDR3 bases: TGTGCCAGCAGTGAAGACAGAATGACCCAAGAGACCCAGTACTTC.